A single sample gave rise to the 3 T cell receptor beta chains below, sequenced in a study of blood T cell repertoires in COVID-19. TCRdb keeps only in-frame clones here, not all; method: immunoSEQ multiplex PCR. The table has roughly 97,000 clones, approximately 80% seen once. The material sequenced was peripheral blood. The receptors here all came from a woman older than 75 with active or convalescent COVID-19.

The V call is TRBV7-2, the J call TRBJ2-1; the D gene is possibly TRBD1 (6 bases). The CDR3 is 19 residues long. Looked up from germline, CDR1 is SGHTA and CDR2 is FQGNSA. Trimming shortened V by 5 bases and J by 5 bases, and 28 bases separated the two germline ends. CDR3 in DNA: TGTGCCAGCAGCCAAGAGTTCTACAGGGTCCGGGCCCTAAACAATGAGCAGTTCTTC. Its protein product is CASSQEFYRVRALNNEQFF.

The chain is built from TRBV13 and TRBJ2-7, with D perhaps TRBD2 (6 bases). This CDR3 comprises 14 residues. V lost 5 bases and J lost 3, with 14 bases in between. Germline V CDR1 and CDR2: PRHDT, FYEKMQ (reference sequence). The CDR3 sequence: CASSAGPPLYEQYF. For the CDR3, the DNA is TGTGCCAGCAGCGCGGGACCTCCCCTCTACGAGCAGTACTTC.

The chain employs TRBV28 and TRBJ1-3; TRBD1 agrees at 7 bases. The CDR3 has 15 residues. The germline CDR1 and CDR2 sequences are MDHEN and SYDVKM. V was clipped by 6 bases and J by 4 bases; unmatched bases: 9. In DNA, the CDR3 is TGTGCCAGCAGGCAAAGACAGGGAGCAGGAAACACCATATATTTT. This sequence encodes CASRQRQGAGNTIYF.